This is a list of T cell receptor beta chains from one sample in a study of shared clonotypes between healthy human individuals. Assay: immunoSEQ multiplex PCR; the TCRdb copy retains only in-frame clones and omits some. The profile covers roughly 500,000 clones, with 70% to 80% appearing a single time and 13% taken by the ten largest. What was sequenced was PBMCs. The origin of the receptors is a woman aged 35 to 49 in good health. Some clones in this sample may be carry-over from other donors' samples. CDR3s include the opening cysteine and the closing phenylalanine or tryptophan. The order of the fields is J gene, CDR3 length, V gene, clone size, CDR3 protein. Expanded clones are given a class, and other clones once, few, many or no size at all.

>TRBJ2-3|12|TRBV2|-
CAVEGAHDTQYF
>TRBJ1-6|17|TRBV28|-
CASKFTGGQEQNSPLHF
>TRBJ1-1|14|TRBV7-9|-
CASSLGTGNTEAFF
>TRBJ2-3|13|TRBV2|-
CASKTSGRGTQYF
>TRBJ2-7|14|TRBV29-1|-
CSVISSKSSYEQYF
>TRBJ1-2|15|TRBV19|-
CASSGQGLTGYGYTF
>TRBJ2-1|16|TRBV4-2|-
CASSLILAGEGYEQFF
>TRBJ2-6|16|TRBV5-1|-
CASSLGEGSGANVLTF
>TRBJ2-7|15|TRBV28|-
CASSFTLRGSYEQYF
>TRBJ1-1|15|TRBV15|once
CATSRGLGVNTEAFF
>TRBJ2-7|12|TRBV18|few
CASSPDEYEQYF
>TRBJ1-1|15|TRBV5-6|-
CASSSTGQGRAEAFF
>TRBJ2-2|17|TRBV4-1|many
CASSQRTSGHNTGELFF
>TRBJ1-5|15|TRBV4-3|few
CASSQGTGGIQPQHF
>TRBJ2-5|16|TRBV9|-
CASSVGASGRAETQYF
>TRBJ2-7|16|TRBV7-2|-
CASSLAGTGDSYEQYF
>TRBJ1-2|15|TRBV5-8|-
CASSPIPTGGYGYTF
>TRBJ2-5|13|TRBV5-1|-
CASSRDRAETQYF
>TRBJ1-4|15|TRBV5-1|-
CASSSGGGTNEKLFF
>TRBJ2-7|13|TRBV18|-
CASSPGRSYEQYF
>TRBJ2-1|15|TRBV23-1|-
CATTPWTSFPHEQFF
>TRBJ2-2|15|TRBV7-2|-
CASSPGTLNTGELFF
>TRBJ1-3|16|TRBV9|few
CASSVGNPRGGNTIYF
>TRBJ1-4|14|TRBV2|-
CASRKEATNEKLFF
>TRBJ2-1|14|TRBV7-3|-
CASSLGTSPNEQFF
>TRBJ2-3|17|TRBV9|-
CASSAPLGLAGPDTQYF
>TRBJ2-5|13|TRBV30|-
CAWGRGLQETQYF
>-|14|TRBV6-6|-
CASSYIGRSYEQYF
>TRBJ1-1|15|TRBV1|few
CTSSQESDQGTEAFF
>TRBJ2-2|17|TRBV15|-
CATSRSFSWERGGELFF
>TRBJ2-1|15|TRBV6-5|-
CASSSRDIAYNEQFF
>TRBJ1-1|14|TRBV29-1|many
CSVANRDSFLEAFF
>TRBJ1-1|14|TRBV5-4|-
CASSRQDRNTEAFF
>TRBJ2-7|15|TRBV5-1|few
CASSLEPGLYYEQYF
>TRBJ2-7|14|TRBV5-4|once
CASSSSRAHYEQYF
>TRBJ2-5|12|TRBV25-1|-
CASSDLAGEQYF
>TRBJ2-1|16|TRBV6-6|-
CASIPSGGRAYNEQFF
>TRBJ2-4|14|TRBV7-2|-
CASSRAGRVNIQYF
>TRBJ2-3|13|TRBV6-1|-
CASGKKGADTQYF
>TRBJ2-3|13|TRBV7-9|-
CASLRQGQDTQYF
>TRBJ2-5|15|TRBV28|-
CASSFTAGAGETQYF
>TRBJ2-1|16|TRBV7-2|-
CASSLARLAGDHEQFF
>TRBJ1-4|14|TRBV27|-
CASRRTGGNEKLFF
>TRBJ2-5|10|TRBV29-1|-
CSVGGETQYF
>TRBJ2-1|16|TRBV5-1|-
CASSPGTSGRSEEQFF
>TRBJ2-7|13|TRBV28|few
CASSSYRFWEQYF
>TRBJ2-1|14|TRBV18|-
CASLGAENYNEQFF
>TRBJ2-2|16|TRBV5-5|-
CASSSFGGRYTGELFF
>TRBJ2-7|14|TRBV6-4|-
CASSEGQGGYEQYF
>TRBJ1-2|13|TRBV6-6|-
CASSQGAGYGYTF
>TRBJ1-2|15|TRBV6-4|-
CASSPDLGPNYGYTF
>TRBJ2-7|15|TRBV27|-
CASSLYGQGEYEQYF
>TRBJ2-5|15|TRBV2|few
CASRSGGSRAETQYF
>TRBJ1-2|14|TRBV7-3|-
CASSQTGGAYGYTF